Sequencing of this T cell receptor beta chain was carried out in a study of blood T cells in healthy people across ages (dated by TCRdb to between 2015 and 2016). About the investigation overall: Template switching captured roughly one uniquely barcoded TCR beta cDNA molecule per two T cells in model experiments. To avoid experimental bias, donors of different ages were distributed randomly across sequencing lanes. The donors were split into four age groups: young (average around 15 years), middle-aged (roughly 42), aged (more than 60) and long-lived (approximately 80). The study measured age-related changes in TCR beta repertoire diversity using deep sequencing normalized with unique cDNA molecular identifiers. The study analyzed two additional independent replicas of 1 million unique cDNA reads from the same blood draw for two donors, one aged 18 to 29 and one aged 80 or older. Points the paper makes about the study in general: Because the CMV infection status of the donors was unknown, age-related changes in expanded clonotypes may potentially have been confounded. The long-lived group showed more naive CD4+ T cells, fewer expanded clones and increased TCR diversity than the aged group, suggesting age selection. There was a strong correlation between observed TCR beta diversity and the percentage of naive T cells measured by flow cytometry. Observed TCR beta diversity per million T cells fell roughly linearly with age, and a significant reduction was already apparent by age approximately 41. Conclusive comparison of naive and antigen-experienced compartments was prevented by the profiling of bulk unsorted PBMCs. Estimates of total diversity based on one million sequenced T cells were regarded as lower bounds and as underestimates.

According to the germline V gene, CDR1 reads SGDLS and CDR2 reads YYNGEE. Trimming removed 1 base from V and 8 bases from J, leaving 18 bases between the germline ends. Measured from the cysteine to the phenylalanine, the CDR3 is 15 residues long. Only the CDR3 portion is preserved as DNA: 45 bases, with reading frame beginning at the first base. Turning to this clonotype: Its binding antigen is unknown. Base quality data are lacking; no much larger clone is found one base away.

Libraries were made using 5' RACE. Sequencing instrument: Illumina HiSeq 2500. A second PCR of roughly 7 to 12 cycles was performed with a sample-barcoded 5' primer and a J-beta primer mix. Each TCR beta cDNA molecule received a unique molecular identifier from a template-switch 5' adaptor carrying 12 random nucleotides. At least 2.5 million CDR3-containing paired-end reads were obtained from each sample. First-strand cDNA synthesis was performed from all RNA using the Mint cDNA synthesis kit, with priming by a TRBC-specific oligonucleotide. After uracil-DNA glycosylase treatment, a first 18-cycle PCR used universal primers M1SS and BC2_uni_R on all cDNA. Per the source publication's procedure: Normalization of each sample was performed by random selection of 1 million high-quality reads, each carrying a distinct molecular identifier. Reads with shared molecular identifiers were discarded instead of being binned into consensus sequences. MiTCR, with a Q25 quality threshold and the strictest error-elimination algorithm, was used for CDR3 identification, clonotype clustering and error correction. Lower-bound total TCR beta diversity was estimated with a nonparametric unseen species model using Euler transformation. In-frame beta chains were kept once TCRdb had trimmed the public reads at Q25 with fastp and called clones with MiXCR. Here each entry gathers all rows of one CDR3 protein and keeps the most common genes and DNA. TCRdb's processing, not the authors', yielded these V and J calls. The sample table contains some 1.4 million distinct CDR3 sequences; only one count was recorded for around two fifths of them. The ten largest clones take up approximately 7.9% of the sample.

Donors were a few dozen systemically healthy Caucasian individuals from Russia aged roughly 6 to 100 years. Each donor gave around 9.5 milliliters of peripheral blood, collected into EDTA-treated Vacutainer tubes. PBMCs were isolated by Ficoll-Paque density-gradient centrifugation, with at least 6 million obtained per sample. Trizol reagent was used to extract total RNA from the PBMCs, yielding at least 6 micrograms per sample. For every donor, flow cytometry on a PBMC aliquot measured the percentage of naive CD45RAhigh/CD27high T cells. The sequence was collected from a woman aged 18-29 years in good health. The rearrangement combines TRBV9 with TRBJ1-2; the D gene identity is not certain. The sequencing sample was made of blood. The DNA sequence is TGTGCCAGCAGCGTACGAGTTGGAGTCGGGGAGGGCTACACCTTC. This gives the protein CASSVRVGVGEGYTF.